This TCR beta chain was identified in a study of Ad26.COV2.S vaccination and SARS-CoV-2 variants. Study summary: Donor had been placed in the Ad26.COV2.S arm of the COV1001 trial.

TCRdb's copy holds only in-frame clones and misses some; the assay was immunoSEQ multiplex PCR. This sample yields about 350,000 clones, of which about 88% are seen a single time; 5.5% to 7% belongs to the top ten. The treatment: around 19 received Ad26.COV2.S at low or high dose, single or two shots; 5 received placebo; per-sample allocation not given. Sampling took place 63 days after the first vaccine or placebo injection. The CDR3 runs 13 residues. Germline V gene lookup returns CDR1 SNHLY and CDR2 FYNNEI. Trimming removed 6 bases from V and 6 bases from J, with 15 bases in between. The chain carries TRBV2 and TRBJ2-7, with D unclear. This TCR came from a person between 18 and 65 years old who received the Ad26.COV2.S COVID-19 vaccine or a placebo. Sequencing was performed on peripheral blood, taken in a trial of Ad26.COV2.S vaccine versus placebo. CDR3 in amino acids: CASSEFVHTEQYF. CDR3 coding DNA: TGTGCCAGCAGCGAATTTGTTCATACCGAGCAGTACTTC. The variable domain in full, completed from reference TRBV2 and TRBJ2-7, reads EPEVTQTPSHQVTQMGQEVILRCVPISNHLYFYWYRQILGQKVEFLVSFYNNEISEKSEIFDDQFSVERPDGSNFTLKIRSTKLEDSAMYFCASSEFVHTEQYFGPGTRLTVT.